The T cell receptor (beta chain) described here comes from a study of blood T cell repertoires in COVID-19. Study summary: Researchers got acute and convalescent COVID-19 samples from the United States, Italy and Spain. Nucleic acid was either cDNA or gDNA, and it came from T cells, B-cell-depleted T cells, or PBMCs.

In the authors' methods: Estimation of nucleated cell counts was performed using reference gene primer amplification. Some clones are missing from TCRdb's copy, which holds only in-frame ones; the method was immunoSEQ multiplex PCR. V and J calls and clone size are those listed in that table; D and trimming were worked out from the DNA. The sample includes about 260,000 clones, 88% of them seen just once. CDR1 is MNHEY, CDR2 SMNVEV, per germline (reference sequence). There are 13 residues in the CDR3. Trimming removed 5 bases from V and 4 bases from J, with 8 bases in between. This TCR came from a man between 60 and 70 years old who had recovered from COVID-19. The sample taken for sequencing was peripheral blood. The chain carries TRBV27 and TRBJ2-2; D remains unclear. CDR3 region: CASSLRVTGELFF. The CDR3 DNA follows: TGTGCCAGCAGTCTCCGAGTCACCGGGGAGCTGTTTTTT.